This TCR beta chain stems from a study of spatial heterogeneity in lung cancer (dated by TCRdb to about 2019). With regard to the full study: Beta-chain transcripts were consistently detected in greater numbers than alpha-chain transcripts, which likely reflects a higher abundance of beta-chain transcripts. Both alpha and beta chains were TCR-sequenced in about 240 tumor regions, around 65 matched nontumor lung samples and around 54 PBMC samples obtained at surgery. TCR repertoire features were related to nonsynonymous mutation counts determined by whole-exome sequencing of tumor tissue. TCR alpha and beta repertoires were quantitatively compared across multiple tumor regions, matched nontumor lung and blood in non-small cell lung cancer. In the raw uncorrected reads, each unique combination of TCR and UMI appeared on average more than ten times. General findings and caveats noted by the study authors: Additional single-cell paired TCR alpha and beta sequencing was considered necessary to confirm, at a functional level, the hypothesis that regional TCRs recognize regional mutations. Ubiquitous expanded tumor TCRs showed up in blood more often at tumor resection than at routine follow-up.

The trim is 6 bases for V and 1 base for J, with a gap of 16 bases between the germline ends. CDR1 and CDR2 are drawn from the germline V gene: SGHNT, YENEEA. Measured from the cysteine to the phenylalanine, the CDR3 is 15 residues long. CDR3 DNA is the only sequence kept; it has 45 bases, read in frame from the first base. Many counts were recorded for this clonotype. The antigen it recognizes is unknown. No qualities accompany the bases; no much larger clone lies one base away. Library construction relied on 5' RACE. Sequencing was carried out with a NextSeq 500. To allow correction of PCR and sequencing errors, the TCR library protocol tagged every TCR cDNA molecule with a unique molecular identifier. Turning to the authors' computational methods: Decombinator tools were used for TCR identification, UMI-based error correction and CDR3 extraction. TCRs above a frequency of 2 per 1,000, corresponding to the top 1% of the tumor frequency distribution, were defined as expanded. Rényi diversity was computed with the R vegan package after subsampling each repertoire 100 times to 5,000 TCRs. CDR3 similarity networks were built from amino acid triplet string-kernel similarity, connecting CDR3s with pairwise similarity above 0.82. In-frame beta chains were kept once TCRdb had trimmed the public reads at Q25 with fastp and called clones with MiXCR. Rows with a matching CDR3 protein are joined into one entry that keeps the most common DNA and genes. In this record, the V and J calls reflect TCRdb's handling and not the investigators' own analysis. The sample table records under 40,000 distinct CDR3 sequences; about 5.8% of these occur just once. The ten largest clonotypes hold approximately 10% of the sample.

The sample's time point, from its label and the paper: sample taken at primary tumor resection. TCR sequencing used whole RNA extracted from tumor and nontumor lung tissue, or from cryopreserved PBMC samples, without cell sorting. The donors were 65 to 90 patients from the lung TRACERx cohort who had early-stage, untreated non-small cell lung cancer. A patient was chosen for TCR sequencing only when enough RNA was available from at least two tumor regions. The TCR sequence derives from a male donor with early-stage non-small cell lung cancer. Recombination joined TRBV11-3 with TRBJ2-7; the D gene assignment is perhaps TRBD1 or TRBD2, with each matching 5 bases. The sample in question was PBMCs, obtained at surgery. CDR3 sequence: CASRSFGARSYEQYF. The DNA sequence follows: TGTGCCAGCAGAAGTTTCGGGGCAAGGTCCTACGAGCAGTACTTC.